A selection of T cell receptor beta chains follows, all from one sample in a study of blood T cell repertoires in COVID-19. Measured with immunoSEQ multiplex PCR; TCRdb has only the in-frame clones, and not every one. The data contain about 310,000 clones, 85% of them seen just once; the ten biggest clones take up about 1.9%. The sample taken for sequencing was PBMCs or T cells enriched from blood (not recorded which). These receptors were collected from a woman aged 25 to 39 who had been exposed to COVID-19. Each CDR3 is given with its conserved first and last residue. A D gene is named only where the DNA matches it firmly. Some rows have no size entry. The others give once, few or many, or a class for an expanded clone.

v_gene,d_gene,abundance,j_gene,CDR3nt,CDR3aa
TRBV28,TRBD1,-,TRBJ2-2,TGTGCCAGCAGCACCTCCGTGGGACAGGGGGCCACCGGGGAGCTGTTTTTT,CASSTSVGQGATGELFF
TRBV28,TRBD2,-,TRBJ2-3,TGTGCCACCTTAGCGGGTACGAGCACAGATACGCAGTATTTT,CATLAGTSTDTQYF
TRBV7-9,-,-,TRBJ2-3,TGTGCCAGCAGCTTACTCGATACGCAGTATTTT,CASSLLDTQYF
TRBV7-8,-,-,TRBJ2-2,TGTGCCAGCAGCTTGCAAAGGACAGTGAACACCGGGGAGCTGTTTTTT,CASSLQRTVNTGELFF
TRBV7-9,-,-,TRBJ2-2,TGTGCCAGCAGCCCCGGGGGATACACCGGGGAGCTGTTTTTT,CASSPGGYTGELFF
TRBV6-6,-,once,TRBJ1-2,TGTGCCAGCAGTCCATTTGACAGCAACTATGGCTACACCTTC,CASSPFDSNYGYTF
TRBV28,-,few,TRBJ2-1,TGTGCCAGCAGTTTGGGGCGCGAGCAGTTCTTC,CASSLGREQFF
TRBV12-3/TRBV12-4,-,few,TRBJ1-1,TGTGCCAGCAGTTTTTTGGGGCGAGCTTTCTTT,CASSFLGRAFF
TRBV5-5,-,-,TRBJ2-7,TGTGCCAGCAGTCGCCGGGACATCTCCTACGAGCAGTACTTC,CASSRRDISYEQYF
TRBV30,-,-,TRBJ2-7,TGTGCCTGGAGCACATCCTACGAGCAGTACTTC,CAWSTSYEQYF
TRBV24-1,TRBD1,-,TRBJ2-3,TGTGCCACCAGTGATTGGACCGGACAGGGAGAGTATAGCACAGATACGCAGTATTTT,CATSDWTGQGEYSTDTQYF
TRBV27,TRBD2,-,TRBJ2-7,TGTGCCAGCAGACTAGCGGGAAAAGTCTACGAGCAGTACTTC,CASRLAGKVYEQYF
TRBV28,-,-,TRBJ2-5,TGTGCCAGCAGTTTCCCTGGACCCGGAGGCCCGAGCAAAGAGACCCAGTACTTC,CASSFPGPGGPSKETQYF
TRBV2,-,-,TRBJ2-7,TGTGCCAGCACCTCCCAACCACTAAACTACGAGCAGTACTTC,CASTSQPLNYEQYF
TRBV5-1,-,-,TRBJ2-7,TGCGCCAGCAGCGGCGAGACAAACGAGCAGTACTTC,CASSGETNEQYF
TRBV3-1/TRBV3-2,TRBD2,-,TRBJ2-7,TGTGCCAGCAGCCAAACTAGCGGGAATCAAAACGAGCAGTACTTC,CASSQTSGNQNEQYF
TRBV28,-,-,TRBJ1-5,TGTGCCAGCAGTAAGGAGCGATATCAGCCCCAGCATTTT,CASSKERYQPQHF
TRBV7-9,-,-,TRBJ2-7,TGTGCCAGCAGCTCTGCCTACGAGCAGTACTTC,CASSSAYEQYF
TRBV10-3,-,-,TRBJ2-5,TGTGCCATCAGTGCGGGACTGCAAGAGACCCAGTACTTC,CAISAGLQETQYF
TRBV6-5,TRBD1,-,TRBJ1-5,TGTGCCAGCAGTCCGACAGGGCCCGCGGCCCAGCATTTT,CASSPTGPAAQHF
TRBV30,-,-,TRBJ1-4,TGTGCCTGGAGGGCATTTAATGAAAAACTGTTTTTT,CAWRAFNEKLFF
TRBV4-1,-,-,TRBJ1-1,TGCGCCAGCAGCCAAGATCCCCCCAACTTT,CASSQDPPNF